Shown below are 7 T cell receptor beta chains from a single sample sequenced in a study of T cell changes during pregnancy in multiple sclerosis. Data came from immunoSEQ multiplex PCR; TCRdb stores just in-frame clones and leaves some out. This sample yields tens of thousands of clones, of which nearly 95% are seen a single time; under 0.95% belongs to the top ten. Source: peripheral blood, taken in the first trimester of pregnancy. Receptor source: a female donor with multiple sclerosis, enrolled in a pregnancy study.

V is TRBV9 and J is TRBJ2-1; 8 nucleotides align to TRBD2. This CDR3 comprises 14 residues. V gave up 3 bases and J gave up 9 bases; unmatched junction bases: 8. Germline V gives CDR1 SGDLS, CDR2 YYNGEE. The CDR3 spells CASSAPSAGGEQFF. DNA for the CDR3: TGTGCCAGCAGCGCCCCGTCGGCGGGGGGTGAGCAGTTCTTC.

There are a few counts of this clone. This sequence joins TRBV6-1 and TRBJ1-6; D is undetermined. Germline assignment: CDR1 MNHNS and CDR2 SASEGT. The CDR3 is 13 amino acids. Trimming cost V 2 bases and J 7 bases, with 6 bases left between them. CDR3 loop: CASSEQSNSPLHF. DNA of the CDR3: TGTGCCAGCAGTGAACAAAGCAATTCACCCCTCCACTTT.

This chain connects TRBV27 to TRBJ2-1, with 8 bases fitting TRBD2. This CDR3 has 16 residues. Germline V gene sequence: CDR1 MNHEY, CDR2 SMNVEV (reference sequence). V dropped 5 bases and J dropped 7; count of bases not matched to a gene: 13. CDR3 in amino acids: CASSPPGLEGVNEQFF. DNA of the CDR3: TGTGCCAGCAGTCCCCCGGGACTAGAAGGAGTGAATGAGCAGTTCTTC.

This chain joins TRBV5-4 and TRBJ2-3; no firm D call. The length of the CDR3 is 14 residues. Trimming cost V 1 base and J 4 bases, with 10 bases left between them. Germline V CDR1 and CDR2: SGHNT, YYREEE (reference sequence). The CDR3 coding sequence is TGTGCCAGCAGCTTGACGCTTGAGGCAGATACGCAGTATTTT. This codes for CASSLTLEADTQYF. Complete variable domain (other parts from reference TRBV5-4 and TRBJ2-3): ETGVTQSPTHLIKTRGQQVTLRCSSQSGHNTVSWYQQALGQGPQFIFQYYREEENGRGNFPPRFSGLQFPNYSSELNVNALELDDSALYLCASSLTLEADTQYFGPGTRLTVL.

This chain uses TRBV5-4 with TRBJ1-1, with TRBD1 identical over 8 bases. V was clipped by 3 bases and J by 3 bases; unmatched bases: 13. Germline V CDR1 and CDR2: SGHNT, YYREEE (reference sequence). This CDR3 region has 17 residues. The CDR3, as DNA: TGTGCCAGCAGCTCCTTCACCGTGACAGGGGCGGACACTGAAGCTTTCTTT. Amino acid sequence: CASSSFTVTGADTEAFF.

V usage is TRBV27 and J usage is TRBJ1-2; possibly TRBD1 for D (6 bases). Trimming cost V 8 bases and J 0 bases, with 16 bases left between them. Germline CDR1 and CDR2: MNHEY and SMNVEV (reference sequence). The CDR3 runs to 15 residues. Written as DNA, the CDR3 is TGTGCCAGCCTCGCGGCAGGGGCTGCTAACTATGGCTACACCTTC. Translated: CASLAAGAANYGYTF.

The V call is TRBV29-1, the J call TRBJ1-5; 7 bases align to TRBD1. Germline trimming cut 5 bases from V and 3 bases from J; bases unmatched to any gene: 7. There are 14 residues in the CDR3. From germline, CDR1 is SQVTM and CDR2 ANQGSEA. Written as DNA, the CDR3 is TGCAGCGTTTCCCAGGACAGGTCCAATCAGCCCCAGCATTTT. The encoded protein is CSVSQDRSNQPQHF.